The present T cell receptor beta chain was sequenced within a study of Graves' ophthalmopathy and Graves' hyperthyroidism. Whole-study findings and limits: Appearing in blood as well were most expanded thyroid clonotypes above 0.001 frequency. From stable hyperthyroidism, ophthalmopathy was separated by a 13-signature model with just over 85% sensitivity and under 84% specificity.

The CDR3 extends over 14 amino acids. Between the trimmed V and J ends, which lost 8 bases and 6 bases, there was a span of 20 bases. Germline V CDR1 and CDR2: WNHNN, SYGVQD (reference sequence). Remarks on this clonotype: Its matching antigen is unknown.

TCR beta CDR3 regions were amplified from RNA transcripts. Second-round multiplex PCR came after first-round RT-PCR with HTBI primers. Using its own MiXCR run on the multiplex PCR reads, TCRdb lists one record per CDR3 protein. The sample lists just over 600,000 distinct CDR3 sequences, about 20% occurring once. A follow-up of 18 months without ophthalmopathy meant that hyperthyroidism was stable. The diagnosis combined clinical symptoms, thyroxine, TRAb, thyroid ultrasound and orbital computed tomography scans. Input material: peripheral blood. V and J are TRBV10-1 and TRBJ2-7; maybe TRBD1 (6 bases). This TCR was sampled from a woman between 18 and 30 years old with stable Graves' hyperthyroidism. Some clones in this sample may be carry-over from other donors' samples. CDR3 DNA sequence: TGCGCCAGCGCTCCCATGGCAGGGGTGGGCGAGCAGTACTTC. Its translation is CASAPMAGVGEQYF.